The clone carrying this T cell receptor beta chain was seen at least ten times. This record belongs to a study of T cells in Graves' hyperthyroidism and ophthalmopathy. In the study overall: Once the initial diagnosis was made, peripheral blood was obtained before any treatment.

PBMCs came from 7.5 to 10 ml fresh peripheral blood. The CDR3 consists of 12 residues. V was pared by 4 bases and J by 1 base, with 5 bases between. Amplified TCR beta CDR3 regions came from RNA transcripts. The TCR CDR3 was amplified in a first-round RT-PCR using the HTBI primer set. TCRdb used MiXCR to reprocess the multiplex PCR reads, holding one entry per CDR3 protein. The table shows a few hundred thousand distinct CDR3 sequences, with about a sixth occurring only once. The rearrangement links TRBV12-3 or TRBV12-4 to TRBJ2-7; D gene uncertain. The origin of this receptor is a man aged 40-50 years with Graves' hyperthyroidism. The sample consisted of blood. The CDR3 protein is CASSYSSYEQYF. The DNA of the CDR3 is TGTGCCAGCAGTTACAGTTCCTACGAGCAGTACTTC.